The 29 T cell receptor beta chains given below trace back to one sample, sequenced in a study of T cell responses to AZD1222 COVID-19 vaccine. Measured with immunoSEQ multiplex PCR; TCRdb has only the in-frame clones, and not every one. The data hold 110,000 to 150,000 clones, with 88% observed a single time. This material consisted of peripheral blood, taken 28 days after the second AZD1222 dose. Receptors originate from an adult who received the AZD1222 COVID-19 vaccine.

The V call is TRBV2, the J call TRBJ2-3, with D unresolved. The V gene lost 5 bases and the J gene lost 6 bases, with 9 bases spanning the gap. The CDR3 runs 12 residues. The V gene's germline CDR1 is SNHLY and CDR2 FYNNEI. The CDR3 sequence is CASSSDTDTQYF. CDR3 DNA sequence: TGTGCCAGCAGTTCTGACACCGATACGCAGTATTTT.

The chain employs TRBV28 and TRBJ1-5; D not certain. This CDR3 has 13 amino acids. V shed 7 bases and J shed 3 bases, with 10 bases lying between them. Germline assignment: CDR1 MDHEN and CDR2 SYDVKM. The chain's CDR3 is CASNGGVNQPQHF. As DNA, the CDR3 is TGTGCCAGCAACGGCGGAGTCAATCAGCCCCAGCATTTT.

The chain employs TRBV29-1 and TRBJ1-5; D call uncertain. CDR3 size: 13 residues. CDR1 SQVTM and CDR2 ANQGSEA come from the germline V gene. Trimming cost V 4 bases and J 3 bases, with 10 bases left between them. The CDR3, as DNA: TGCAGCGTTGTTCTCAGTCACAATCAGCCCCAGCATTTT. Protein sequence: CSVVLSHNQPQHF. Based on the CDR3 plus reference TRBV29-1 and TRBJ1-5, the full variable domain is SAVISQKPSRDICQRGTSLTIQCQVDSQVTMMFWYRQQPGQSLTLIATANQGSEATYESGFVIDKFPISRPNLTFSTLTVSNMSPEDSSIYLCSVVLSHNQPQHFGDGTRLSIL.

This clone was counted a single time. The chain uses TRBV7-9 and TRBJ1-1, with 9 bases matching TRBD1. Per germline, CDR1 SEHNR and CDR2 FQNEAQ (reference sequence). This CDR3 has 15 amino acids. V shed 1 base and J 7 bases; nucleotides not matched to a gene: 7. The CDR3, as DNA: TGTGCCAGCAGCTTAGTCCCCGACAGGGGGAGTGAAGCTTTCTTT. This translates into CASSLVPDRGSEAFF.

The chain couples TRBV9 to TRBJ2-1, with unresolved D. The CDR3 has 14 residues. V gave up 0 bases and J gave up 5 bases, with 9 bases separating them. The germline V gene has CDR1 SGDLS and CDR2 YYNGEE. For the CDR3, the DNA is TGTGCCAGCAGCGTAGGTCAGTTAAACAATGAGCAGTTCTTC. This encodes CASSVGQLNNEQFF.

The chain couples TRBV7-3 to TRBJ1-6, with 11 positions matching TRBD1. Germline V lookup: CDR1 SGHTA, CDR2 FQGTGA. The CDR3 is 15 residues long. With 3 bases clipped from V and 10 bases from J, the junction kept 5 bases outside the gene matches. Here the CDR3 reads CASSLGTGGSSPLHF. Here the CDR3 DNA reads TGTGCCAGCAGCTTGGGGACAGGGGGATCATCACCCCTCCACTTT. The full variable domain, its missing parts supplied by reference TRBV7-3 and TRBJ1-6, is GAGVSQTPSNKVTEKGKYVELRCDPISGHTALYWYRQSLGQGPEFLIYFQGTGAADDSGLPNDRFFAVRPEGSVSTLKIQRTERGDSAVYLCASSLGTGGSSPLHFGNGTRLTVT.

A few counts support this clone. V usage is TRBV28 and J usage is TRBJ2-1; 9 positions agree with TRBD1. There are 13 residues in the CDR3. Germline-derived CDR1 and CDR2 are MDHEN and SYDVKM. V lost 5 bases to trimming and J lost 12 bases; unmatched junction nucleotides: 8. DNA for the CDR3: TGTGCCAGCAGTATCGGGACAGGGTGGCTGCAGTTCTTC. Translated, it gives CASSIGTGWLQFF.

The V and J genes are TRBV28 and TRBJ2-2; D tentatively reads TRBD1 or TRBD2 (9 bases each). V lost 6 bases and J lost 7, with 21 bases in between. The CDR3 extends over 16 amino acids. Germline CDR1 and CDR2: MDHEN and SYDVKM. This chain's CDR3 is CASSLAGTGKVGELFF. In DNA form, the CDR3 reads TGTGCCAGCAGCCTAGCGGGGACAGGGAAGGTCGGGGAGCTGTTTTTT.

The chain combines TRBV30 with TRBJ2-7; 8 positions agree with TRBD1. The CDR3 loop spans 15 amino acids. Germline CDR1 GTSNPN, CDR2 SVGIG (reference sequence). V shed 3 bases, J shed 0 bases, and the junction held 7 bases outside the gene matches. The CDR3: CAWSRRGPSSYEQYF. CDR3 DNA sequence: TGTGCCTGGAGCCGCAGGGGGCCAAGCTCCTACGAGCAGTACTTC. Full variable domain (rest looked up from reference TRBV30 and TRBJ2-7): SQTIHQWPATLVQPVGSPLSLECTVEGTSNPNLYWYRQAAGRGLQLLFYSVGIGQISSEVPQNLSASRPQDRQFILSSKKLLLSDSGFYLCAWSRRGPSSYEQYFGPGTRLTVT.

V is TRBV28 and J is TRBJ1-2; weak D call: TRBD1 (5 bases). The CDR3 consists of 17 residues. Trimming pared 2 bases from V and 0 bases from J, leaving 16 bases between. Germline V CDR1 and CDR2: MDHEN, SYDVKM. The CDR3 loop is CASSLMGQGGTNYGYTF. In DNA form, the CDR3 reads TGTGCCAGCAGTTTAATGGGGCAGGGCGGAACTAACTATGGCTACACCTTC.

In nucleotides, the CDR3 is TGTGCCAGCAGGGACGAGAACTACGAGCAGTACTTC. As protein: CASRDENYEQYF. This chain uses TRBV28 with TRBJ2-7, with D uncertain. V was pared by 6 bases and J by 3 bases, with 9 bases between. Germline-derived CDR1 and CDR2 are MDHEN and SYDVKM. This CDR3 comprises 12 residues.

V usage is TRBV7-9 and J usage is TRBJ1-2; D is uncertain. V lost 5 bases and J lost 4, with 8 bases in between. Germline CDR1 SEHNR, CDR2 FQNEAQ (reference sequence). This CDR3 comprises 12 residues. CDR3 bases: TGTGCCAGCAGCCTCCAGATCTATGGCTACACCTTC. As protein: CASSLQIYGYTF.

The V call is TRBV19, the J call TRBJ2-7, with D possibly called TRBD1 or TRBD2 (5 bases each). CDR1 and CDR2 from the germline V gene are LNHDA and SQIVND (reference sequence). There are 15 residues in the CDR3. V lost 6 bases and J lost 2, with 17 bases in between. The DNA for the CDR3 is TGTGCCAGTAGCGATGGGTGGGGGACCCCCTACGAGCAGTACTTC. Translation: CASSDGWGTPYEQYF.

The chain couples TRBV5-5 to TRBJ2-3; tentative D call: TRBD1 (6 bases). The CDR3 consists of 15 residues. Germline V gene data show CDR1 as SGHKS and CDR2 as YYEKEE (reference sequence). The V end lost 1 base, the J end lost 2 bases, and 11 bases lay between the germline ends. CDR3 sequence (DNA): TGTGCCAGCAGCTTGACAGGGCGGAACACAGATACGCAGTATTTT. Translation: CASSLTGRNTDTQYF.

The rearrangement joins TRBV5-8 to TRBJ1-6; D perhaps matches TRBD1 (5 bases). V was trimmed by 4 bases and J by 1 base, leaving 12 bases between them. There are 16 residues in the CDR3. The germline V gene encodes CDR1 SGHTS and CDR2 YDEGEE. CDR3 protein: CASSPGSLSYNSPLHF. CDR3 sequence (DNA): TGTGCCAGCAGCCCAGGGAGTCTTTCCTATAATTCACCCCTCCACTTT.

The rearrangement joins TRBV5-1 to TRBJ1-1; D is possibly TRBD1 (5 bases). The germline CDR1 and CDR2 sequences are SGHRS and YFSETQ. This CDR3 comprises 14 residues. Trimming pared 7 bases from V and 3 bases from J, leaving 16 bases between. CDR3 in DNA: TGCGCCAGCTCCCCGGGGGTTATGGACACTGAAGCTTTCTTT. It translates to CASSPGVMDTEAFF.

The chain is built from TRBV7-9 and TRBJ2-2; 7 positions agree with TRBD1. The germline gives CDR1 SEHNR, CDR2 FQNEAQ (reference sequence). This CDR3 is built from 16 residues. The junction had 6 bases not matched to a gene; V was cut back by 5 bases and J by 0 bases. Written as DNA, the CDR3 is TGTGCCAGCAGCCCCCCCGGGACAGCGAACACCGGGGAGCTGTTTTTT. Its translation is CASSPPGTANTGELFF.

This chain links TRBV21-1 with TRBJ2-7. TRBV21-1 is a documented pseudogene. There are 19 residues in the CDR3. CDR3: CASSKAQRGEGCYGYEQYF. The CDR3, as DNA: TGTGCCAGCAGCAAAGCGCAAAGGGGGGAAGGATGCTACGGCTACGAGCAGTACTTC.

The chain links TRBV7-9 to TRBJ1-2; D unclear. With 5 bases removed from V and 6 bases from J, the gap between germline ends came to 16 bases. The CDR3 contains 14 residues. The germline gives CDR1 SEHNR, CDR2 FQNEAQ (reference sequence). CDR3 in DNA: TGTGCCAGCAGCCGAGGAAGGGAAGTGGATGGCTACACCTTC. This codes for CASSRGREVDGYTF.

The J gene is TRBJ2-1, the V gene TRBV19; D is perhaps TRBD1 (5 bases). The CDR3 runs 12 residues. V shed 5 bases and J shed 15 bases, with 17 bases lying between them. In germline, CDR1 is LNHDA, CDR2 SQIVND (reference sequence). CDR3 residues: CASSEGVGAWFF. The CDR3 nucleotides are TGTGCCAGTAGTGAAGGGGTCGGAGCGTGGTTCTTC.

This clone has a single count. The gene calls are TRBV19 and TRBJ1-2, with D hard to call. The CDR3 consists of 13 residues. V was cut by 6 bases and J by 4 bases, with 12 bases left in between. Germline V CDR1 and CDR2: LNHDA, SQIVND (reference sequence). CDR3 nucleotides: TGTGCCAGTAGACACGGAGGCCTCTATGGCTACACCTTC. Amino acids: CASRHGGLYGYTF.

This clone was detected once. The chain is built from TRBV28 and TRBJ1-2; D is ambiguous. CDR1 is MDHEN and CDR2 is SYDVKM in the germline V gene. V dropped 8 bases and J dropped 5 bases, with 15 bases sitting between them. The CDR3 is 13 residues long. CDR3 nucleotide sequence: TGTGCCAGCTCTGCGCCGAAGGGTTATGGCTACACCTTC. It yields the protein CASSAPKGYGYTF.

The rearrangement joins TRBV2 to TRBJ1-1; tentative D call: TRBD1 (5 bases). This CDR3 is 15 amino acids long. The V gene lost 6 bases and the J gene lost 5 bases, with 19 bases spanning the gap. Germline V gene lookup returns CDR1 SNHLY and CDR2 FYNNEI. The CDR3 nucleotides are TGTGCCAGCAGGGGGGGACCGACGGGGAGGACTGAAGCTTTCTTT. Its translation: CASRGGPTGRTEAFF.

V is TRBV10-3 and J is TRBJ1-1, with TRBD1 matching 7 bases. V was pared by 0 bases and J by 5 bases, with 6 bases of the junction left unmatched. Germline V gene data show CDR1 as ENHRY and CDR2 as SYGVKD. CDR3 length equals 15 residues. CDR3: CAISESRRGRTEAFF. The DNA of the CDR3 is TGTGCCATCAGTGAGTCGAGGAGGGGGCGAACTGAAGCTTTCTTT.

CDR3 sequence (DNA): TGTGCCAGCAGTGACCCCCTGGCCAAAAACATTCAGTACTTC. Its translation: CASSDPLAKNIQYF. The chain couples TRBV2 to TRBJ2-4, with D unclear. The ends were cut back, 3 bases at V and 1 base at J, with 7 bases in the middle. The CDR3 has 14 residues. The V gene's germline CDR1 is SNHLY and CDR2 FYNNEI.

Only one count was recorded for this clone. This chain connects TRBV6-5 to TRBJ1-1; D is unresolved. The germline CDR1 and CDR2 sequences are MNHEY and SVGAGI. The CDR3 sequence is 13 residues long. V was clipped by 0 bases and J by 9 bases, with 11 bases between them. The CDR3 sequence: CASSYSGGQKAFF. The CDR3 DNA sequence: TGTGCCAGCAGTTACTCTGGCGGGCAAAAAGCTTTCTTT.

This clone was recorded only once. This chain connects TRBV6-2 or TRBV6-3 to TRBJ2-7; 8 bases are shared with TRBD1. CDR3 size: 13 residues. V trimming: 5 bases; J trimming: 4 bases; junction bases outside the gene matches: 4. The V gene's germline CDR1 is MNHEY and CDR2 SVGEGT. CDR3 sequence: CASSLDRGYEQYF. CDR3 DNA: TGTGCCAGCAGTCTTGACAGGGGATACGAGCAGTACTTC.

V is TRBV10-3 and J is TRBJ2-2; 8 nucleotides agree with TRBD2. Trimming at V came to 5 bases and at J to 6 bases, leaving 5 bases not matched to a gene. The CDR3 consists of 14 residues. Germline CDR1 ENHRY, CDR2 SYGVKD. CDR3 sequence reads: CAISTGGAAGELFF. CDR3 nucleotides: TGTGCCATCAGTACCGGGGGGGCCGCCGGGGAGCTGTTTTTT.

The chain carries TRBV5-5 and TRBJ2-7; 11 bases align to TRBD1. The V gene's germline CDR1 is SGHKS and CDR2 YYEKEE (reference sequence). J was trimmed by 6 bases and V by 5 bases; bases with no gene match: 4. The CDR3 length is 13 residues. CDR3 in DNA: TGTGCCAGCAGGGGGACAGGGGGAGGCGAGCAGTACTTC. It codes for CASRGTGGGEQYF.